The 9 T cell receptor beta chains below come from one sample, sequenced in a study of blood T cell repertoires in COVID-19. This table comes from immunoSEQ multiplex PCR, and its TCRdb copy is limited to in-frame clones, with some not included. The data contain 90,000 or so clones, 86% of them singletons. The sample was peripheral blood. The receptors here all came from a human donor in a cohort sampled during active COVID-19.

The V gene is TRBV7-8, the J gene TRBJ2-7; 7 nucleotides match TRBD2. Unmatched junction bases numbered 4, after V lost 1 base and J lost 1 base. CDR1 and CDR2 (germline): SGHVS, FQNEAQ. The CDR3 contains 15 residues. The DNA for the CDR3 is TGTGCCAGCAGCTTAGGGCTAGCGGAATCCTACGAGCAGTACTTC. Translating it yields CASSLGLAESYEQYF.

This CDR3 is CASSYSLQNYGYTF. CDR3 DNA: TGTGCCAGCAGTTACTCTTTACAGAACTATGGCTACACCTTC. This chain joins TRBV6-5 and TRBJ1-2; D call uncertain. V shed 0 bases and J shed 2 bases, with 7 bases lying between them. There are 14 residues in the CDR3. In germline, CDR1 is MNHEY, CDR2 SVGAGI.

This clone was seen a single time. The chain uses TRBV27 and TRBJ2-7, with D tentatively TRBD1 (5 bases). The CDR3 runs 14 residues. Germline loops: CDR1 MNHEY, CDR2 SMNVEV (reference sequence). V was trimmed by 6 bases and J by 0 bases, leaving 12 bases between them. The CDR3 loop reads CASSRQNPSYEQYF. DNA of the CDR3: TGTGCCAGCAGCCGACAGAACCCCTCCTACGAGCAGTACTTC.

The rearrangement joins TRBV4-3 to TRBJ2-7; 9 nucleotides agree with TRBD1. J gave up 1 base and V 3 bases, and 4 bases lay outside the gene matches. The germline CDR1 and CDR2 sequences are LGHNA and YSLEER. The CDR3 is 15 residues long. CDR3 in DNA: TGCGCCAGCAGCCAGGTGGGACAGGGTTCCTACGAGCAGTACTTC. The encoded protein is CASSQVGQGSYEQYF.

The CDR3 here is CASSSPALAGANTGELFF. The CDR3 DNA reads as TGCGCCAGCAGCTCGCCTGCTCTAGCGGGAGCGAACACCGGGGAGCTGTTTTTT. The J gene is TRBJ2-2, the V gene TRBV5-1; 10 bases are shared with TRBD2. The CDR3 totals 18 residues. The J segment lost 0 bases and the V segment lost 3 bases, leaving 8 bases of the junction unmatched. CDR1 is SGHRS and CDR2 is YFSETQ in the germline V gene.

The V and J genes are TRBV7-2 and TRBJ2-1; the match to TRBD1 covers 7 bases. Germline CDR1 and CDR2: SGHTA and FQGNSA. The CDR3 extends over 13 amino acids. V gave up 5 bases and J gave up 4 bases; unmatched junction bases: 2. For the CDR3, the DNA is TGTGCCAGCAGCCCGGGACAGTACAATGAGCAGTTCTTC. Translating it yields CASSPGQYNEQFF.

CDR3 residues: CASSHARTRGSSGNTIYF. The CDR3 coding sequence is TGTGCCAGCAGCCACGCGCGCACCCGGGGAAGCTCTGGAAACACCATATATTTT. The chain uses TRBV3-1 (or the pseudogene TRBV3-2) and TRBJ1-3, with D unclear. Germline CDR1 and CDR2: LGHDT and YNNKEL (reference sequence). V was clipped by 3 bases and J by 0 bases, with 18 bases between them. CDR3 size: 18 residues.

The chain carries TRBV30 and TRBJ2-3; the D is unclear. Germline CDR1 GTSNPN, CDR2 SVGIG (reference sequence). Between the trimmed V and J ends, which lost 2 bases and 6 bases, there was a span of 15 bases. CDR3 length equals 14 residues. The CDR3 DNA follows: TGTGCCTGGAGTTCTAGTCGGTTGAGCGATACGCAGTATTTT. Its protein product is CAWSSSRLSDTQYF.

The chain couples TRBV12-3 or TRBV12-4 to TRBJ2-7; 7 nucleotides agree with TRBD1. The V gene end was trimmed by 1 base and the J gene end by 3 bases; junction bases not matched to a gene: 0. CDR3 length equals 13 residues. The CDR3 region is CASSLGDSYEQYF. The CDR3 DNA follows: TGTGCCAGCAGTTTAGGGGACAGCTACGAGCAGTACTTC.